This T cell receptor (beta chain) was sequenced during a study of CD8 T cells in Susac syndrome. Trimming removed 6 bases from V and 2 bases from J, with 10 bases in between. The CDR3 has 13 residues. RNA, at roughly 0.45 to 1 ug, was reverse transcribed with random hexamers. TCRdb re-called the immunoSEQ multiplex PCR reads with MiXCR, one entry per CDR3 protein. The sample has 150,000 to 200,000 distinct CDR3 sequences; 90% to 95% are singletons. The receptor was isolated from a human donor with Susac syndrome. The V and J genes are TRBV12-3 or TRBV12-4 and TRBJ2-5; D call uncertain. Material for sequencing was CD4+ T cells from PBMCs. The CDR3 spells CASSPDTQETQYF. CDR3 coding DNA: TGTGCCAGCAGCCCCGACACTCAAGAGACCCAGTACTTC.